The rows below give T cell receptor beta chains drawn from one sample of a study of CD8+CD57+ T cells in acquired aplastic anemia. TCRdb called the reads again in MiXCR, with one record for every CDR3 protein. Of 150,000 to 200,000 distinct CDR3 sequences in the sample, 55% to 70% were seen once. The sequencing sample was made of sorted CD4+, CD8+, or CD8+CD57+ T cells (not recorded which) from PBMCs. Source of these receptors: a human donor with severe aplastic anemia or a healthy control (not recorded which). Both conserved end residues are part of each CDR3. Each record gives: J gene, V gene, clone size, D gene, CDR3 DNA, CDR3 protein. The D gene is left open where the match is weak. Expanded clones get a size class; other rows say once, few or many, or leave the size out.

J gene: TRBJ2-7; V gene: TRBV14; clone size: .; D gene: .; CDR3 DNA: TGTGCCAGCAGCCGTTTGACAGGTAGCTCCTACGAGCAGTACTTC; CDR3 protein: CASSRLTGSSYEQYF
J gene: TRBJ2-7; V gene: TRBV9; clone size: .; D gene: TRBD1; CDR3 DNA: TGTGCCAGCTCACCACAGGGGAACAACAACGAGCAGTACTTC; CDR3 protein: CASSPQGNNNEQYF
J gene: TRBJ1-1; V gene: TRBV12-3/TRBV12-4; clone size: once; D gene: .; CDR3 DNA: TGTGCCAGCAGTTTTTCAGCCATGAACACTGAAGCTTTCTTT; CDR3 protein: CASSFSAMNTEAFF
J gene: TRBJ2-5; V gene: TRBV7-3; clone size: .; D gene: TRBD2; CDR3 DNA: TGTGCCAGCAGACCTCCTATTTTAGCGGGGAAAAAAGAGACCCAGTACTTC; CDR3 protein: CASRPPILAGKKETQYF
J gene: TRBJ2-1; V gene: TRBV11-2; clone size: .; D gene: TRBD2; CDR3 DNA: TGTGCCAGCAGAGTACTAGCGGGGGGGCGCAATGAGCAGTTCTTC; CDR3 protein: CASRVLAGGRNEQFF
J gene: TRBJ1-1; V gene: TRBV28; clone size: once; D gene: .; CDR3 DNA: TGTGCCAGCAGTTCACTAGGGTGGGAGAACACTGAAGCTTTCTTT; CDR3 protein: CASSSLGWENTEAFF
J gene: TRBJ2-7; V gene: TRBV4-3; clone size: .; D gene: TRBD1; CDR3 DNA: TGCGCCAGCAGCCAAGATCGGGACAGCTACGAGCAGTACTTC; CDR3 protein: CASSQDRDSYEQYF
J gene: TRBJ2-2; V gene: TRBV9; clone size: once; D gene: .; CDR3 DNA: TGTGCCAGCAGCGCCCAGACTGTTACCGGGGAGCTGTTTTTT; CDR3 protein: CASSAQTVTGELFF
J gene: TRBJ2-7; V gene: TRBV5-4; clone size: .; D gene: .; CDR3 DNA: TGTGCCAGCAGCTTGGAAGCGAACTACGAGCAGTACTTC; CDR3 protein: CASSLEANYEQYF
J gene: TRBJ2-3; V gene: TRBV11-3; clone size: .; D gene: TRBD1; CDR3 DNA: TGTGCCAGCAGCCCGGAGGACAGGGTCTGGACAGATACGCAGTATTTT; CDR3 protein: CASSPEDRVWTDTQYF
J gene: TRBJ2-7; V gene: TRBV20-1; clone size: .; D gene: TRBD2; CDR3 DNA: TGCAGTGCTTTACTTTCCGGGACTAGCGGGAGCTCCTACGAGCAGTACTTC; CDR3 protein: CSALLSGTSGSSYEQYF